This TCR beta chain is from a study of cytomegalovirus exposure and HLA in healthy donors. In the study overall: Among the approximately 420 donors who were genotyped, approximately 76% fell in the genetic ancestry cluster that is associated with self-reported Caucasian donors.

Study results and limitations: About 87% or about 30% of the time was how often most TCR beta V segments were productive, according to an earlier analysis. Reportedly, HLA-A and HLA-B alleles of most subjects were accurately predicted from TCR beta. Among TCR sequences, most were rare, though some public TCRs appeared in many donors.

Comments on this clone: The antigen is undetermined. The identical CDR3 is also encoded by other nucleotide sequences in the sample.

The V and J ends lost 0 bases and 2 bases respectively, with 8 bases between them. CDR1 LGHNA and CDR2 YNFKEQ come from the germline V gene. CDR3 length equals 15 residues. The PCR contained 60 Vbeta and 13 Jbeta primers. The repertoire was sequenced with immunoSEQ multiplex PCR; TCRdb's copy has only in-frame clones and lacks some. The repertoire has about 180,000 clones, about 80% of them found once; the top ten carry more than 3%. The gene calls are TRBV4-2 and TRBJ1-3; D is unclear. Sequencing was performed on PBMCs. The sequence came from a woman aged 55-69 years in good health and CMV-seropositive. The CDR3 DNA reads TGTGCCAGCAGCCAAGAAACGGGGACTGGAAACACCATATATTTT. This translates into CASSQETGTGNTIYF.